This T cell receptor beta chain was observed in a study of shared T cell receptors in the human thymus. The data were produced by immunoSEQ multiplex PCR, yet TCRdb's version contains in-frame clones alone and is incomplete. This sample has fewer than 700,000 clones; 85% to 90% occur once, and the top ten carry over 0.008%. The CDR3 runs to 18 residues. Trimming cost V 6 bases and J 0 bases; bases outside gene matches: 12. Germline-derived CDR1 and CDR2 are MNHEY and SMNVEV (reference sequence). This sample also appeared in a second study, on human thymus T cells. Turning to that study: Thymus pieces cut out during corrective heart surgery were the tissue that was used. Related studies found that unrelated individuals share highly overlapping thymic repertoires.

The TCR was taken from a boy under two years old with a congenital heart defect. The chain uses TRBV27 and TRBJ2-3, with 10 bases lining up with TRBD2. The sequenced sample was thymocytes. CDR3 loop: CASSPRTSGLPSTDTQYF. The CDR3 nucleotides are TGTGCCAGCAGCCCACGGACTAGCGGCTTACCTAGCACAGATACGCAGTATTTT.